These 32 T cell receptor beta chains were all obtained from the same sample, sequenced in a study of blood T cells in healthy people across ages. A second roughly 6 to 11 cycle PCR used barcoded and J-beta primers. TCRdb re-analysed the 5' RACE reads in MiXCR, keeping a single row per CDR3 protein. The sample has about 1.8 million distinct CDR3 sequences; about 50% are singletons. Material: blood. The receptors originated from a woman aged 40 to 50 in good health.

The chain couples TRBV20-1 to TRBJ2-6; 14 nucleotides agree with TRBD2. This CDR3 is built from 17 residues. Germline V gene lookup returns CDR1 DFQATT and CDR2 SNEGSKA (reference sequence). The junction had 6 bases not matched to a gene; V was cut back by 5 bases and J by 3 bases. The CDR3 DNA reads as TGCAGTGCTCGACGACTAGCGGGGGGGCTTGGGGCCAACGTCCTGACTTTC. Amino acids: CSARRLAGGLGANVLTF.

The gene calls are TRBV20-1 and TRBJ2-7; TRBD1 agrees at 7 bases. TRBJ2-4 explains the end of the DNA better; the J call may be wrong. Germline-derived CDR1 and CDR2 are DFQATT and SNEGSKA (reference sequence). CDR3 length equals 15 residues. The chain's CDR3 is CSARVSNRGKYIQYF. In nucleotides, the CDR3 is TGCAGTGCTAGAGTTAGCAACAGGGGAAAATACATTCAGTACTTC.

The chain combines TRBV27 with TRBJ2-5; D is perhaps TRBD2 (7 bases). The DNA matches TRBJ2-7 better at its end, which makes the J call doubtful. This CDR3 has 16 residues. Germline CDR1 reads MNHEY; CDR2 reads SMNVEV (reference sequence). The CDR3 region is CASSRPGAGAVYEQYF. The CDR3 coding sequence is TGTGCCAGCAGCCGTCCGGGGGCGGGGGCCGTATACGAGCAGTACTTC.

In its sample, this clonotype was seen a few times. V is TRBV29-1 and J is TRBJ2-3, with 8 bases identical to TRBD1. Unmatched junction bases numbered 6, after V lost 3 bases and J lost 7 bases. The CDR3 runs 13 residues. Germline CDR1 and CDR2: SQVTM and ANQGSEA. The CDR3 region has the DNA TGCAGCGTTGAGGGACAGGAACCCAATACGCAGTATTTT. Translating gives CSVEGQEPNTQYF.

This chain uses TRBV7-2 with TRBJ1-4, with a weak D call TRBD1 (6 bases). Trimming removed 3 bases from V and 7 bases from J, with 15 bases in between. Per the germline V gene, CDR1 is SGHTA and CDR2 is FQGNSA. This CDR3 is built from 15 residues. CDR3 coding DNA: TGTGCCAGCAGCTTTCAACAGGGAGGCTTTGAAAAACTGTTTTTT. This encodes CASSFQQGGFEKLFF.

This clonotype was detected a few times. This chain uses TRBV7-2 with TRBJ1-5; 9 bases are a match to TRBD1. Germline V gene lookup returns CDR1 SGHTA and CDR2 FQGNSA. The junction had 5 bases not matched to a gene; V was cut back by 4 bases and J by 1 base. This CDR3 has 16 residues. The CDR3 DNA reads TGTGCCAGCAGCTCCCGACAGGGGGGAAGCAATCAGCCCCAGCATTTT. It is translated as CASSSRQGGSNQPQHF.

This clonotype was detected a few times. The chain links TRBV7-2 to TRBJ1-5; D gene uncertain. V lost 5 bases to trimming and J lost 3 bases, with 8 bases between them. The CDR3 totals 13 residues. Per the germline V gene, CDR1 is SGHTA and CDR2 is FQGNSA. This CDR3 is CASSQSVNQPQHF. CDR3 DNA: TGTGCCAGCAGCCAGTCCGTCAATCAGCCCCAGCATTTT.

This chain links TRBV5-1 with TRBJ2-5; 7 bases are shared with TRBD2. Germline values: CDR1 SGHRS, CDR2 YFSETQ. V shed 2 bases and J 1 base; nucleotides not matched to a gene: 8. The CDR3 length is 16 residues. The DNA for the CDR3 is TGCGCCAGCAGCTTCTCACGGACTAGACTCCAAGAGACCCAGTACTTC. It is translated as CASSFSRTRLQETQYF.

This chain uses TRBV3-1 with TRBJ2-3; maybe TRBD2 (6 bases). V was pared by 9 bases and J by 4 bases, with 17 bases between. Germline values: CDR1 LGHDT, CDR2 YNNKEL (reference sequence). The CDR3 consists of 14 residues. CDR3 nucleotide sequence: TGTGCCAGTTCACGACTAGGGGTCCCAGATACGCAGTATTTT. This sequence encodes CASSRLGVPDTQYF.

In nucleotides, the CDR3 is TGTGCCAGCAGCTTAGACCTCGTCAATGAGCAGTTCTTC. Its translation: CASSLDLVNEQFF. V and J are TRBV7-2 and TRBJ2-1; D unresolved. The CDR3 is 13 residues long. V gave up 1 base and J gave up 6 bases, with 7 bases separating them. The germline CDR1 and CDR2 sequences are SGHTA and FQGNSA.

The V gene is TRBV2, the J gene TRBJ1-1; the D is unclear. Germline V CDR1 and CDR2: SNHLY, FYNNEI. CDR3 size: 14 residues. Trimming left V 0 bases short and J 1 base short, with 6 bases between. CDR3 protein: CASSEAEGNTEAFF. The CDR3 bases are TGTGCCAGCAGTGAAGCAGAAGGGAACACTGAAGCTTTCTTT.

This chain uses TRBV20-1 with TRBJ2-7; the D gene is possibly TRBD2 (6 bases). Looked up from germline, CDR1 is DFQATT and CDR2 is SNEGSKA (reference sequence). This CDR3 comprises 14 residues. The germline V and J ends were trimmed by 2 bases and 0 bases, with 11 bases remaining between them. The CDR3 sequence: CSARSSGDSYEQYF. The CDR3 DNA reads TGCAGTGCTAGATCCTCGGGGGACTCCTACGAGCAGTACTTC.

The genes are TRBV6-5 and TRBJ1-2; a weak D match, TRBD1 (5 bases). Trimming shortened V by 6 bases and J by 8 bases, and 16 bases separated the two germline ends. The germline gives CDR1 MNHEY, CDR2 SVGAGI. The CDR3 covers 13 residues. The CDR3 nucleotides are TGTGCCAGCAGCCCCGGGGCCTATCCCGGCTACACCTTC. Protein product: CASSPGAYPGYTF.

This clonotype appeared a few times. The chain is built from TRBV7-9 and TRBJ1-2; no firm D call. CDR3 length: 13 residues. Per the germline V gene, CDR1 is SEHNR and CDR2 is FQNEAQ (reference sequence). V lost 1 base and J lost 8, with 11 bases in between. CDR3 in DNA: TGTGCCAGCAGCTTAGTACTTGCGGCAGGCTACACCTTC. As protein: CASSLVLAAGYTF.

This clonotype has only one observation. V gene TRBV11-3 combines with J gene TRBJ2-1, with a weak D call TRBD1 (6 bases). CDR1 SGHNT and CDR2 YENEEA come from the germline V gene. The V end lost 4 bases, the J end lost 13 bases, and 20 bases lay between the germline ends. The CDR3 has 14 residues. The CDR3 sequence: CASSSQGKQETQFF. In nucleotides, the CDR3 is TGTGCCAGCAGCTCTCAGGGGAAACAAGAGACCCAGTTCTTC.

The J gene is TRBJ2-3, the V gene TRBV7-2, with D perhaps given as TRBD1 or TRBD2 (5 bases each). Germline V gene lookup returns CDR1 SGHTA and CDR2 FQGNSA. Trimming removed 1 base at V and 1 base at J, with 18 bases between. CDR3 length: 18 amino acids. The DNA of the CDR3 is TGTGCCAGCAGCTTAGAACGGGCAGGGAGTGGGGGCACAGATACGCAGTATTTT. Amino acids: CASSLERAGSGGTDTQYF.

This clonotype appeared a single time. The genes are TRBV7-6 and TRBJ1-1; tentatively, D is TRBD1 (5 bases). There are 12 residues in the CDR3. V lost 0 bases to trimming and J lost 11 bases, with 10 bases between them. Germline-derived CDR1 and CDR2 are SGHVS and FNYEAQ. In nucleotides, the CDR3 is TGTGCCAGCAGCTTAGCCCAGGGAGTGGCTTTCTTT. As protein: CASSLAQGVAFF. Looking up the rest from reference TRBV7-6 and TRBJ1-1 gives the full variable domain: GAGVSQSPRYKVTKRGQDVALRCDPISGHVSLYWYRQALGQGPEFLTYFNYEAQQDKSGLPNDRFSAERPEGSISTLTIQRTEQRDSAMYRCASSLAQGVAFFGQGTRLTVV.

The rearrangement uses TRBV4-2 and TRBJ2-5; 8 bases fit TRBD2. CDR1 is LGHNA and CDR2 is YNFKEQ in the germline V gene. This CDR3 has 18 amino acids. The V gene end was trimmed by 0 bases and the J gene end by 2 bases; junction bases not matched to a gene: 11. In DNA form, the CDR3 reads TGTGCCAGCAGCCAAGACGTGTCACTAGCGGCTGATCAAGAGACCCAGTACTTC. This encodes CASSQDVSLAADQETQYF.

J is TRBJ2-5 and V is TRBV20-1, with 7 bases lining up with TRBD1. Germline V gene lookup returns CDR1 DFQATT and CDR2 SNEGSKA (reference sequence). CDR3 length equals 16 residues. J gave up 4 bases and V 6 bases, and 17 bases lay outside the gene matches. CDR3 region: CSANIGAGGPRETQYF. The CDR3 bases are TGCAGTGCCAATATCGGGGCAGGGGGTCCCAGAGAGACCCAGTACTTC.

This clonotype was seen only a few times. This chain's CDR3 is CSARGSGTGGREQYF. In DNA form, the CDR3 reads TGCAGTGCTAGAGGCTCCGGGACAGGGGGCCGCGAGCAGTACTTC. The chain joins TRBV20-1 to TRBJ2-4, with 12 bases that match TRBD1. The better agreement between TRBJ2-7 and the DNA end casts doubt on the J call. Germline loops: CDR1 DFQATT, CDR2 SNEGSKA (reference sequence). CDR3 size: 15 residues.

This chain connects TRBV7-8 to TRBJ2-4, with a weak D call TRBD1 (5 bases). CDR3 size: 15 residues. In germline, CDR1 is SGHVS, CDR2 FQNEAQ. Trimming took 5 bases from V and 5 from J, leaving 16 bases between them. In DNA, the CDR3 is TGTGCCAGCAGCCCAACGCAGGGCTTACAAAACATTCAGTACTTC. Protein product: CASSPTQGLQNIQYF.

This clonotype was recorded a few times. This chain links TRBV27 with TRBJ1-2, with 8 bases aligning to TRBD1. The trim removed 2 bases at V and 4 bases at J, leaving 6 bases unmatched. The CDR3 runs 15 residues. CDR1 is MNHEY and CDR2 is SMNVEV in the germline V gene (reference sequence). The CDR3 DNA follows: TGTGCCAGCAGTTTAACGGACAGGGTTGGCTATGGCTACACCTTC. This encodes CASSLTDRVGYGYTF.

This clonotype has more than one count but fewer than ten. This CDR3 reads CASSPRIRDRGPPDTQYF. The CDR3 DNA follows: TGTGCCAGCAGTCCCCGTATCCGGGACAGGGGTCCCCCAGATACGCAGTATTTT. The gene calls are TRBV28 and TRBJ2-3; 10 bases are a match to TRBD1. V was clipped by 5 bases and J by 4 bases; unmatched bases: 15. Germline values: CDR1 MDHEN, CDR2 SYDVKM. This CDR3 spans 18 amino acids.

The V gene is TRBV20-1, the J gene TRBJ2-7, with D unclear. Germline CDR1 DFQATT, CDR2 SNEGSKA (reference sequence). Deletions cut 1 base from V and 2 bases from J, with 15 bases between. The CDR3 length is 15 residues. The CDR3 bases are TGCAGTGCTAGAGCTCTCCTGGGAAAGACCTACGAGCAGTACTTC. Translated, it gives CSARALLGKTYEQYF.

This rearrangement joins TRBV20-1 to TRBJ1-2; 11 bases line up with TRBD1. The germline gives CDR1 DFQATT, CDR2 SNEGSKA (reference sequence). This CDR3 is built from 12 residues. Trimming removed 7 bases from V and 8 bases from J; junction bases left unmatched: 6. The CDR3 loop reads CSVRDRGNGYTF. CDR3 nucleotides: TGCAGTGTCCGGGACAGGGGGAACGGCTACACCTTC.

CDR3 amino acids: CASSYDAGGSANQPQHF. The CDR3 DNA reads as TGTGCCAGCAGTTACGATGCGGGGGGCTCAGCGAATCAGCCCCAGCATTTT. The chain combines TRBV6-2 or TRBV6-3 with TRBJ1-5; possible D gene TRBD1, 6 bases. Germline-derived CDR1 and CDR2 are MNHEY and SVGEGT. This CDR3 has 17 amino acids. Trimming cost V 2 bases and J 4 bases, with 18 bases left between them.

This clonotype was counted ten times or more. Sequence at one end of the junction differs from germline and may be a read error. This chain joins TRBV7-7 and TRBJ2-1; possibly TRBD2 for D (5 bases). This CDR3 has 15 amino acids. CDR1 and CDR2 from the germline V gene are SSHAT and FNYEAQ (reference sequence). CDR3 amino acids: CASSPEGSSYNEQFF. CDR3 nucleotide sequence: TGTGCTAGCAGCCCCGAAGGGAGCTCCTACAATGAGCAGTTCTTC.

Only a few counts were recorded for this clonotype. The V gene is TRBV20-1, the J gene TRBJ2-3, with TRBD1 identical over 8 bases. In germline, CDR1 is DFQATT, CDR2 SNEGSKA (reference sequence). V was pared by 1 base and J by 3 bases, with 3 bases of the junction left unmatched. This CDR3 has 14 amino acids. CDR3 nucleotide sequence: TGCAGTGCTAGAGGGACAGGGACTACAGATACGCAGTATTTT. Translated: CSARGTGTTDTQYF.

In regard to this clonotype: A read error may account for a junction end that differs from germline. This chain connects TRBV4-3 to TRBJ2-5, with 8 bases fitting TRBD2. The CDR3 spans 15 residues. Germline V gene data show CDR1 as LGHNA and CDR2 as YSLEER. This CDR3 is CASSPDGGDQETRYF. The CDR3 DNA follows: TGCGCCAGCAGCCCCGACGGGGGGGACCAAGAGACCCGGTACTTC.

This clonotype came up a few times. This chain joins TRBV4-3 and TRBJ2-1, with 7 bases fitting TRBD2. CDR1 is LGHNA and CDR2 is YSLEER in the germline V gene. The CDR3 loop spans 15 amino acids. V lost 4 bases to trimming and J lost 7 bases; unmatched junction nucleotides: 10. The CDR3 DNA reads TGCGCCAGCAGCCCAACTACCCTAGCGGCTAATGAGCAGTTCTTC. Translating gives CASSPTTLAANEQFF.

CDR3: CASSQVYGGGNEKLFF. CDR3 sequence (DNA): TGCGCCAGCAGCCAAGTGTACGGGGGCGGTAATGAAAAACTGTTTTTT. This chain joins TRBV4-3 and TRBJ1-4, with D tentatively TRBD1 (6 bases). The CDR3 loop spans 16 amino acids. V lost 1 base, J lost 4 bases, and 13 bases lay in between. Germline assignment: CDR1 LGHNA and CDR2 YSLEER.

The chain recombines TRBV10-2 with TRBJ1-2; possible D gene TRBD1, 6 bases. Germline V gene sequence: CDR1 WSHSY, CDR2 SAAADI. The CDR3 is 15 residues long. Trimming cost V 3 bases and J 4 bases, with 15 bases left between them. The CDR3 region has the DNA TGCGCCAGCAGTGATAGGCAGGGGTTTCTCTATGGCTACACCTTC. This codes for CASSDRQGFLYGYTF.